This T cell receptor beta chain appears in the sequencing data of a study of blood T cell repertoires in COVID-19. The V and J ends lost 2 bases and 8 bases, in that order; junction bases with no gene match: 5. The CDR3 spans 13 residues. The V gene's germline CDR1 is MGHRA and CDR2 YSYEKL. This clone was counted once. Per the original data handling: Reference gene primer amplification gave nucleated cell count estimates. The table came from immunoSEQ multiplex PCR; TCRdb's copy has only in-frame clones and leaves some out. The DNA was the basis for D and trimming; V, J and clone size are from that table. The sample lists about 250,000 clones; 80% to 90% were seen once.

The clonotype was recovered from a man aged 35 to 55 with active or convalescent COVID-19. The material sequenced was peripheral blood. The V and J genes are TRBV4-1 and TRBJ1-2; the match to TRBD1 covers 7 bases. This chain's CDR3 is CASSQLTGDGYTF. The CDR3 DNA reads TGCGCCAGCAGCCAATTAACAGGGGACGGCTACACCTTC.